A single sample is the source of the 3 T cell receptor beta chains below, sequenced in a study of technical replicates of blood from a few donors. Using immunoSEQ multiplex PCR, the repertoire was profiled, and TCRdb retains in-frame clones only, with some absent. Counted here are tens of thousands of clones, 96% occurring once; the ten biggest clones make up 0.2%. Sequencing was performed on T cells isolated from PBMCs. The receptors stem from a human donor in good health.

The CDR3: CASSEELSGRPGELFF. The CDR3 coding sequence is TGCGCCAGCAGTGAGGAACTTAGCGGGAGGCCCGGGGAGCTGTTTTTT. The chain uses TRBV10-2 and TRBJ2-2, with 10 bases identical to TRBD2. Germline V gene lookup returns CDR1 WSHSY and CDR2 SAAADI. V was clipped by 2 bases and J by 6 bases; unmatched bases: 6. The CDR3 length is 16 residues.

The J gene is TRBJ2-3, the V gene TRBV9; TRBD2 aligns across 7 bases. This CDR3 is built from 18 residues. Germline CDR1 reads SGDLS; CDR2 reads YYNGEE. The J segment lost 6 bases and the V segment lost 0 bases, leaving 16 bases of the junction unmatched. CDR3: CASSVEGLPNIRSDTQYF. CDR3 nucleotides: TGTGCCAGCAGCGTAGAGGGACTACCGAATATCCGATCGGATACGCAGTATTTT.

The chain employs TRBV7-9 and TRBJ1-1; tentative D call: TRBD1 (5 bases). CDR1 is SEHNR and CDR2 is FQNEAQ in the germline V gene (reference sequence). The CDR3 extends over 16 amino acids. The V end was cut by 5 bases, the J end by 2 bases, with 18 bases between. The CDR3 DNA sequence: TGTGCCAGCAGCCACGGGACTGTGGAGTTTAACACTGAAGCTTTCTTT. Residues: CASSHGTVEFNTEAFF.